The source of this TCR beta chain is a study of OX40 agonist ivuxolimab in advanced cancers. J was trimmed by 0 bases and V by 6 bases; bases with no gene match: 7. The germline V gene encodes CDR1 MNHNS and CDR2 SASEGT. The CDR3 has 15 residues. Comments on this clone: Its target is unknown.

Generated by immunoSEQ multiplex PCR, the TCRdb table keeps only in-frame clones and is missing some. The table includes tens of thousands of clones, about 89% detected once. Broader study findings: With doses of 0.1-3.0 mg/kg, partial responders showed among the lowest clonal expansion.

Sequences were derived from CD4+ or CD8+ T cells sorted from blood, sampled in a trial of the OX40 agonist ivuxolimab. This receptor was identified in an adult with an advanced solid tumor such as melanoma, head and neck, liver or kidney cancer. The rearrangement joins TRBV6-1 to TRBJ2-7; TRBD1 matches at 8 bases. Here the CDR3 DNA reads TGTGCCAGCAGCCTTACAGGGGGAGACTCCTACGAGCAGTACTTC. It codes for CASSLTGGDSYEQYF.